This entry lists 4 T cell receptor beta chains sequenced from one sample in a study of shared clonotypes between healthy human individuals. Here immunoSEQ multiplex PCR was the method, and the copy in TCRdb shows in-frame clones only, minus some. The sample records almost 700,000 clones, about 92% being singletons. CD45RO-negative CD8 cells positively selected for CCR7 made up the naive population, which excluded terminally differentiated effector memory CD45RA+ cells. The sequenced sample consisted of naive CD8+ T cells sorted from blood. The receptors were sampled from a man aged 25 to 40 in good health.

V is TRBV5-1 and J is TRBJ2-7; no firm D call. V dropped 0 bases and J dropped 2 bases, with 9 bases sitting between them. Per the germline V gene, CDR1 is SGHRS and CDR2 is YFSETQ. The CDR3 has 14 amino acids. The chain's CDR3 is CASSLVGLPYEQYF. In nucleotides, the CDR3 is TGCGCCAGCAGCTTGGTTGGCCTACCCTACGAGCAGTACTTC.

The rearrangement joins TRBV6-5 to TRBJ1-1; the D is unclear. V lost 6 bases and J lost 4, with 9 bases in between. The CDR3 extends over 12 amino acids. Germline V gene lookup returns CDR1 MNHEY and CDR2 SVGAGI. The CDR3 here is CASRSRGTEAFF. The CDR3 region has the DNA TGTGCCAGCAGATCACGGGGCACTGAAGCTTTCTTT.

V usage is TRBV7-9 and J usage is TRBJ2-1; TRBD2 matches 8 bases. After removal of 3 bases from V and 7 bases from J, the junction contained 8 bases not matched to a gene. The CDR3 loop spans 15 amino acids. In germline, CDR1 is SEHNR, CDR2 FQNEAQ (reference sequence). The CDR3 DNA reads TGTGCCAGCAGCTTCCCCGGGAGGGCCGTTAATGAGCAGTTCTTC. This gives the protein CASSFPGRAVNEQFF.

This CDR3 is CASSWAPGTPEQFF. DNA of the CDR3: TGTGCCAGCAGCTGGGCGCCTGGGACTCCTGAGCAGTTCTTC. The rearrangement links TRBV7-2 to TRBJ2-1; a possible D gene is TRBD2 (6 bases). Deletions cut 4 bases from V and 9 bases from J, with 16 bases between. From germline, CDR1 is SGHTA and CDR2 FQGNSA. This CDR3 spans 14 amino acids. Together with reference TRBV7-2 and TRBJ2-1, the CDR3 gives the full variable domain: GAGVSQSPSNKVTEKGKDVELRCDPISGHTALYWYRQSLGQGLEFLIYFQGNSAPDKSGLPSDRFSAERTGGSVSTLTIQRTQQEDSAVYLCASSWAPGTPEQFFGPGTRLTVL.